Each of the 14 T cell receptor beta chains below was sequenced from the same sample in a study of regulatory T cells in long-lasting Graves disease. Documented time point: persistent/refractory GD, antithyroid drugs over 5 years with positive TRAb. Extracted RNA from PBMCs served as the source of the TCR library. With iRepertoire HTBI primers and Arm-PCR of CDR3 regions, TCR beta libraries were built. MiXCR, run by TCRdb on the multiplex PCR reads, gives a single entry per CDR3 protein. This sample carries a few hundred thousand distinct CDR3 sequences, around a quarter of them seen once, and the ten largest clones take about 26%. The sequences come from peripheral blood mononuclear cells (PBMCs), collected when the disease was refractory, from a patient treated with antithyroid drugs. The receptors come from a female donor with Graves disease.

This clonotype was picked up many times. The J gene is TRBJ1-5, the V gene TRBV12-3 or TRBV12-4, with D unclear. The CDR3 runs 13 residues. Trimming removed 6 bases from V and 2 bases from J, with 8 bases in between. CDR3 in amino acids: CASRPVGNQPQHF. Written as DNA, the CDR3 is TGTGCCAGCAGGCCCGTGGGCAATCAGCCCCAGCATTTT.

This chain links TRBV20-1 with TRBJ1-2; D remains unclear. Deletions cut 6 bases from V and 3 bases from J, with 17 bases between. Germline CDR1 is DFQATT and CDR2 is SNEGSKA (reference sequence). The CDR3 loop spans 14 amino acids. In DNA form, the CDR3 reads TGCAGTGCCCTAAAACCCGGGGATGACTATGGCTACACCTTC. As protein: CSALKPGDDYGYTF.

This clonotype was counted at least ten times. This sequence joins TRBV29-1 and TRBJ2-5; 8 bases match TRBD2. V gave up 2 bases and J gave up 0 bases; unmatched junction bases: 5. The CDR3 is 15 amino acids. Per germline, CDR1 SQVTM and CDR2 ANQGSEA. CDR3 nucleotides: TGCAGCGTTGAAACAAGCGGGGGAAACCAAGAGACCCAGTACTTC. Its translation is CSVETSGGNQETQYF.

Notes on this clonotype: A read error may account for a junction end that differs from germline. The rearrangement joins TRBV29-1 to TRBJ2-5; unclear D gene. Germline CDR1 reads SQVTM; CDR2 reads ANQGSEA. The CDR3 runs to 14 residues. CDR3 sequence: CSVEEGSLEDTQYF. CDR3 coding DNA: TGCAGCGTTGAAGAAGGCTCCTTGGAAGATACCCAGTACTTC.

Ten or more counts support this clonotype. The CDR3 DNA sequence: TGTGCCAGCAGGTTGACAGGGGGGGAGAACACTGAAGCTTTCTTT. Protein: CASRLTGGENTEAFF. The chain carries TRBV2 and TRBJ1-1, with 9 positions matching TRBD1. The CDR3 spans 15 residues. Germline trimming cut 6 bases from V and 1 base from J; bases unmatched to any gene: 6. From germline, CDR1 is SNHLY and CDR2 FYNNEI.

The chain couples TRBV28 to TRBJ2-3; D is possibly TRBD1 (5 bases). V lost 4 bases and J 4 bases, leaving 15 bases between the germline ends. The CDR3 spans 15 residues. Germline CDR1 and CDR2: MDHEN and SYDVKM. CDR3 nucleotides: TGTGCCAGCAGTTCTCAGGACAAAGTCGCAGATACGCAGTATTTT. It yields the protein CASSSQDKVADTQYF.

The chain links TRBV18 to TRBJ2-2, with D hard to call. Germline values: CDR1 KGHSH, CDR2 LQKENI. V was trimmed by 3 bases and J by 4 bases, leaving 15 bases between them. CDR3 length: 16 amino acids. The CDR3 DNA is TGTGCCAGCTCACCGGCCCTTGGCAGGAGCACCGGGGAGCTGTTTTTT. This sequence encodes CASSPALGRSTGELFF.

As regards this clonotype: This may come from a read error, since a much larger clone is one base off. The chain carries TRBV7-2 and TRBJ2-1; 8 nucleotides agree with TRBD1. This CDR3 is built from 15 residues. The germline gives CDR1 SGHTA, CDR2 FQGNSA. Losses at the gene ends were 1 base for V and 10 bases for J; bases not matched to a gene: 9. CDR3 protein: CASSLGGRGRYEQFF. CDR3 DNA sequence: TGTGCCAGCAGCTTAGGGGGCAGGGGGCGCTACGAGCAGTTCTTC.

A few counts support this clonotype. The genes are TRBV9 and TRBJ2-7; TRBD2 agrees at 11 bases. This CDR3 is 14 amino acids long. V lost 4 bases to trimming and J lost 4 bases; unmatched junction nucleotides: 4. CDR1 is SGDLS, CDR2 YYNGEE, per germline. CDR3 region: CASSITSGSYEQYF. CDR3 DNA sequence: TGTGCCAGCAGCATAACTAGCGGGAGTTACGAGCAGTACTTC.

This clonotype was seen a few times. The V call is TRBV19, the J call TRBJ1-2; weak D call: TRBD1 (6 bases). Germline V gene lookup returns CDR1 LNHDA and CDR2 SQIVND (reference sequence). V lost 4 bases to trimming and J lost 2 bases, with 14 bases between them. This CDR3 contains 15 residues. The CDR3 sequence is CASSKYREANYGYTF. The DNA of the CDR3 is TGTGCCAGTAGTAAATACAGGGAGGCGAACTATGGCTACACCTTC.

As concerns this clonotype: The junction departs from germline at one end; a sequencing error may be responsible. V gene TRBV28 combines with J gene TRBJ1-5, with D perhaps TRBD1 (5 bases). The germline CDR1 and CDR2 sequences are MDHEN and SYDVKM. CDR3 size: 15 residues. In DNA form, the CDR3 reads TGTCCCAGCAGTTTAGCAGGGAATAGCAATCAGCCCCAGCATTTT. This gives the protein CPSSLAGNSNQPQHF.

V usage is TRBV7-2 and J usage is TRBJ2-4; no firm D call. Deletions cut 5 bases from V and 0 bases from J, with 8 bases between. Germline CDR1 is SGHTA and CDR2 is FQGNSA. This CDR3 has 14 amino acids. This CDR3 is CASSTGLAKNIQYF. CDR3 bases: TGTGCCAGCAGCACGGGTCTAGCCAAAAACATTCAGTACTTC.

This rearrangement joins TRBV29-1 to TRBJ2-5; 9 bases align to TRBD1. The CDR3 is 14 amino acids. The V gene's germline CDR1 is SQVTM and CDR2 ANQGSEA. Trimming removed 5 bases from V and 4 bases from J; junction bases left unmatched: 8. This CDR3 reads CSVRTGTGRETQYF. CDR3 DNA sequence: TGCAGCGTTCGAACCGGGACAGGGAGAGAGACCCAGTACTTC.

This clonotype was seen many times. The chain links TRBV30 to TRBJ2-7, with 7 bases matching TRBD1. The trim removed 1 base at V and 6 bases at J, leaving 3 bases unmatched. CDR1 GTSNPN and CDR2 SVGIG come from the germline V gene (reference sequence). CDR3 length: 12 amino acids. The CDR3 nucleotides are TGTGCCTGGAGTGAAGGGGGCTTCGAGCAGTACTTC. Its protein is CAWSEGGFEQYF.